These 16 T cell receptor beta chains share one sample of origin, sequenced in a study of OX40 agonist ivuxolimab in advanced cancers. The assay was immunoSEQ multiplex PCR, and TCRdb's table has in-frame clones only and misses some. This table holds just over 90,000 clones, roughly 94% found once. Sequenced material: CD4+ or CD8+ T cells sorted from blood, taken in a trial of the OX40 agonist ivuxolimab. The receptors here all came from an adult with an advanced solid tumor such as melanoma, head and neck, liver or kidney cancer.

The chain uses TRBV13 and TRBJ2-7, with TRBD2 identical over 10 bases. In germline, CDR1 is PRHDT, CDR2 FYEKMQ (reference sequence). CDR3 length equals 15 residues. V dropped 5 bases and J dropped 6; count of bases not matched to a gene: 10. CDR3 coding DNA: TGTGCCAGCAGCCCATACAGCGGGGGGGCTGCCGAGCAGTACTTC. As protein: CASSPYSGGAAEQYF.

V is TRBV6-6 and J is TRBJ2-7; 10 positions match TRBD1. V shed 7 bases, J shed 3 bases, and the junction held 12 bases outside the gene matches. Germline CDR1 reads MNHNY; CDR2 reads SVGAGI (reference sequence). The CDR3 covers 16 residues. Here the CDR3 reads CASISARGQGIYEQYF. In nucleotides, the CDR3 is TGTGCCAGCATTTCTGCAAGGGGACAGGGGATCTACGAGCAGTACTTC.

In nucleotides, the CDR3 is TGTGCCAGCAGTTCGGTAGCGGGGGTCCAAGAGACCCAGTACTTC. Translated, it gives CASSSVAGVQETQYF. The chain is built from TRBV6-6 and TRBJ2-5, with 9 positions matching TRBD2. This CDR3 has 15 amino acids. The germline CDR1 and CDR2 sequences are MNHNY and SVGAGI (reference sequence). Trimming cost V 4 bases and J 1 base; bases outside gene matches: 4.

The genes are TRBV6-5 and TRBJ2-5; 7 bases agree with TRBD1. Trimming took 0 bases from V and 4 from J; bases not matched to a gene: 5. The germline V gene encodes CDR1 MNHEY and CDR2 SVGAGI. This CDR3 is built from 15 residues. In DNA, the CDR3 is TGTGCCAGCAGTTACTCAAACACAGGGGTAGAGACCCAGTACTTC. Protein: CASSYSNTGVETQYF.

The chain has TRBV6-1 and TRBJ1-2; tentatively, D is TRBD1 (5 bases). Germline V gives CDR1 MNHNS, CDR2 SASEGT. V shed 7 bases and J shed 6 bases, with 12 bases lying between them. The CDR3 is 12 residues long. The CDR3 protein is CASIAGLDGYTF. Written as DNA, the CDR3 is TGTGCCAGCATCGCGGGGCTGGATGGCTACACCTTC.

This clone has just one count. This rearrangement joins TRBV7-2 to TRBJ2-5, with D perhaps assigned TRBD1 or TRBD2 (5 bases each). This CDR3 has 15 residues. Germline V gives CDR1 SGHTA, CDR2 FQGNSA. With 5 bases removed from V and 4 bases from J, the gap between germline ends came to 17 bases. DNA of the CDR3: TGTGCCAGCAGCCTGCGGCCCCAGAGGGGAGAGACCCAGTACTTC. This encodes CASSLRPQRGETQYF. Using reference TRBV7-2 and TRBJ2-5 for the parts outside the CDR3, the full variable domain is GAGVSQSPSNKVTEKGKDVELRCDPISGHTALYWYRQSLGQGLEFLIYFQGNSAPDKSGLPSDRFSAERTGGSVSTLTIQRTQQEDSAVYLCASSLRPQRGETQYFGPGTRLLVL.

V usage is TRBV7-9 and J usage is TRBJ2-3, with unresolved D. The CDR3 runs 12 residues. V dropped 5 bases and J dropped 4 bases, with 7 bases sitting between them. CDR1 and CDR2 from the germline V gene are SEHNR and FQNEAQ (reference sequence). The CDR3 reads CASSPLADTQYF. For the CDR3, the DNA is TGTGCCAGCAGCCCCCTAGCAGATACGCAGTATTTT.

The chain has TRBV15 and TRBJ2-1; 9 bases line up with TRBD2. J lost 0 bases, V lost 5 bases, and 8 bases had no gene match. Germline V gene sequence: CDR1 LNHNV, CDR2 YYDKDF (reference sequence). The CDR3 covers 17 residues. The CDR3 nucleotides read TGTGCCACCAGCCCGAGGACTAGCGCGAGCTCCTACAATGAGCAGTTCTTC. Translation gives CATSPRTSASSYNEQFF.

This rearrangement joins TRBV7-9 to TRBJ1-3; D unresolved. CDR3 length equals 10 residues. V dropped 5 bases and J dropped 13 bases, with 9 bases sitting between them. CDR1 and CDR2 (germline): SEHNR, FQNEAQ (reference sequence). CDR3 coding DNA: TGTGCCAGCAGCATAAATTCTATATATTTT. It codes for CASSINSIYF.

The chain uses TRBV9 and TRBJ2-7; 7 positions match TRBD1. The CDR3 extends over 14 amino acids. Germline CDR1 reads SGDLS; CDR2 reads YYNGEE. The junction had 5 bases not matched to a gene; V was cut back by 3 bases and J by 2 bases. This CDR3 is CASSEQGEPYEQYF. As DNA, the CDR3 is TGTGCCAGCAGCGAGCAGGGGGAGCCCTACGAGCAGTACTTC.

J is TRBJ2-3 and V is TRBV27; TRBD2 matches at 13 bases. The germline V gene has CDR1 MNHEY and CDR2 SMNVEV (reference sequence). This CDR3 contains 18 residues. J was trimmed by 1 base and V by 2 bases; bases with no gene match: 6. CDR3 in amino acids: CASSLRLAGGIGTDTQYF. The CDR3 nucleotides read TGTGCCAGCAGTTTACGACTAGCGGGAGGTATAGGCACAGATACGCAGTATTTT.

The CDR3 loop reads CASSIRVGAKNIQYF. Here the CDR3 DNA reads TGTGCCAGTAGTATCAGGGTCGGAGCCAAAAACATTCAGTACTTC. The chain uses TRBV19 and TRBJ2-4; the D gene is possibly TRBD1 (5 bases). Per the germline V gene, CDR1 is LNHDA and CDR2 is SQIVND (reference sequence). With 3 bases removed from V and 0 bases from J, the gap between germline ends came to 9 bases. This CDR3 has 15 residues. Combining the CDR3 with reference TRBV19 and TRBJ2-4 gives the whole variable domain DGGITQSPKYLFRKEGQNVTLSCEQNLNHDAMYWYRQDPGQGLRLIYYSQIVNDFQKGDIAEGYSVSREKKESFPLTVTSAQKNPTAFYLCASSIRVGAKNIQYFGAGTRLSVL.

The table lists this clone with a few counts. The chain is built from TRBV5-6 and TRBJ2-1; no clear D gene. Germline values: CDR1 SGHDT, CDR2 YYEEEE. Between the trimmed V and J ends, which lost 2 bases and 12 bases, there was a span of 12 bases. The CDR3 is 12 residues long. In nucleotides, the CDR3 is TGTGCCAGCAGCTTTTCGCGACTTGGGCAGTTCTTC. This encodes CASSFSRLGQFF. The full variable domain, rest sourced from reference TRBV5-6 and TRBJ2-1, is DAGVTQSPTHLIKTRGQQVTLRCSPKSGHDTVSWYQQALGQGPQFIFQYYEEEERQRGNFPDRFSGHQFPNYSSELNVNALLLGDSALYLCASSFSRLGQFFGPGTRLTVL.

The chain employs TRBV19 and TRBJ1-1, with D uncertain. Germline V CDR1 and CDR2: LNHDA, SQIVND (reference sequence). This CDR3 spans 13 amino acids. Trimming took off 4 bases at V and 1 base at J, with 7 bases between the two ends. Here the CDR3 DNA reads TGTGCCAGTAGTACGCACGGGAACACTGAAGCTTTCTTT. Amino acids: CASSTHGNTEAFF.

This clone appeared many times. The chain is built from TRBV19 and TRBJ2-3; 8 nucleotides line up with TRBD2. J was trimmed by 6 bases and V by 3 bases; bases with no gene match: 8. Germline loops: CDR1 LNHDA, CDR2 SQIVND (reference sequence). The CDR3 extends over 15 amino acids. In nucleotides, the CDR3 is TGTGCCAGTAGTATGGCGGGGGGAGGGATGGATACGCAGTATTTT. It encodes CASSMAGGGMDTQYF.

The V call is TRBV5-6, the J call TRBJ1-3; TRBD1 is a possible D gene (6 bases). Trimming removed 2 bases at V and 4 bases at J, with 13 bases between. The germline gives CDR1 SGHDT, CDR2 YYEEEE. This CDR3 has 15 amino acids. This CDR3 is CASSFQGFAGNTIYF. DNA of the CDR3: TGTGCCAGCAGCTTCCAGGGGTTCGCCGGAAACACCATATATTTT.